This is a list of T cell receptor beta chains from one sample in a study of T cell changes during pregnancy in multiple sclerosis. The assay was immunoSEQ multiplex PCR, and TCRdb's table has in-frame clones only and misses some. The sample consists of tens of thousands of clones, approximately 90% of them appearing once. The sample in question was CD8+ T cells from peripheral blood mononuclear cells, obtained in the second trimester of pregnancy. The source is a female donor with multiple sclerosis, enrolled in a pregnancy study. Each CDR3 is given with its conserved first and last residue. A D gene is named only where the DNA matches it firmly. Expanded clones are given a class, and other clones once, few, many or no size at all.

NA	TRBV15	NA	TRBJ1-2	TGTGCCACCAGCAGAGACTCAACAGATAACTATGGCTACACCTTC	CATSRDSTDNYGYTF
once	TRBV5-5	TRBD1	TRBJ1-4	TGTGCCAGCAGCCCGGACAGGGAGAGAGAAAAACTGTTTTTT	CASSPDREREKLFF
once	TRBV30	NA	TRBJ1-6	TGTGCCTGGAGGGCAAGGGGGGGGGATTCCTATAATTCACCCCTCCACTTT	CAWRARGGDSYNSPLHF
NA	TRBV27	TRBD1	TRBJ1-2	TGTGCCAGCAGTTTATCTACAGGGGAATATAACTATGGCTACACCTTC	CASSLSTGEYNYGYTF
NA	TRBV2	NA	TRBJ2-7	TGTGCCGGGCAGACAGGACTCTCCTACGAGCAGTACTTC	CAGQTGLSYEQYF
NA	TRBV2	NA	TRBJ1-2	TGTGCCAGCAGCTACTTTTGGGGAGACGAGTCCACCTTC	CASSYFWGDESTF
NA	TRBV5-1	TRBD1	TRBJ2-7	TGCGCCAGCAGCCCCGGGACAGGGATCTACGAGCAGTACTTC	CASSPGTGIYEQYF
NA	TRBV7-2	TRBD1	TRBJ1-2	TGTGCCAGCAGCTTAGATTCTTGGGGACAGCCTAACTATGGCTACACCTTC	CASSLDSWGQPNYGYTF
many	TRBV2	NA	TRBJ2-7	TGTGCCAGCAGTGGGACTGGGCGGGTATACTCCTACGAGCAGTACTTC	CASSGTGRVYSYEQYF
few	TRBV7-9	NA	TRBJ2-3	TGTGCCAGCAGCTTAGCGGGGACTAGCACAGATACGCAGTATTTT	CASSLAGTSTDTQYF
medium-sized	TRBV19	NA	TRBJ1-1	TGTGCCAGTAGTATGGGATACAGGGACCACACTGAAGCTTTCTTT	CASSMGYRDHTEAFF
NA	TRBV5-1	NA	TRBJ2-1	TGCGCCAGCATGGCTTGGCTCGAAAGCTCCTACAATGAGCAGTTCTTC	CASMAWLESSYNEQFF
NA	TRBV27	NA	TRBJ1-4	TGTGCCAGCTCGTATGACGGACAGCTGAATGAAAAACTGTTTTTT	CASSYDGQLNEKLFF
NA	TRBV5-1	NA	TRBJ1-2	TGCGCCAGCAGCTTGATAACAGCCAATGGCCACACCTTC	CASSLITANGHTF
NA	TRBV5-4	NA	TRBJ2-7	TGTGCCAGCAGCGGGAGCTCCTACGAGCAGTACTTC	CASSGSSYEQYF
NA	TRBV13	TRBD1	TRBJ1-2	TGTGCCAGCAGCTTCCTTAACCGGGACAGGGGGGATGGCTACACCTTC	CASSFLNRDRGDGYTF
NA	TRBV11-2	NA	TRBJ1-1	TGTGCCAGCAGCTTACCGGGGCGGGGGAACACTGAAGCTTTCTTT	CASSLPGRGNTEAFF
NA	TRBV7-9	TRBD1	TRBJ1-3	TGTGCCAGCAGCATGGGGACAGCCTCTGGAAACACCATATATTTT	CASSMGTASGNTIYF
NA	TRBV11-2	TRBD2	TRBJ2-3	TGTGCCAGCAGCTTAGAAACAGGTCGGGGGAGGGCAGATACGCAGTATTTT	CASSLETGRGRADTQYF
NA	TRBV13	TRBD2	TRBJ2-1	TGTGCCAGCAGCTTAAAGCGGGGGGATATGTATGAGCAGTTCTTC	CASSLKRGDMYEQFF
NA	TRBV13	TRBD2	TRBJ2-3	TGTGCCAGCAGCCCCAATAGCGGGGGGTTCACAGATACGCAGTATTTT	CASSPNSGGFTDTQYF
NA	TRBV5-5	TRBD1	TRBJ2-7	TGTGCCAGCAGCTTGGAACAGGGGGTGGACTACGAGCAGTACTTC	CASSLEQGVDYEQYF
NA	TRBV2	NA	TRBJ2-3	TGTGCCAGCAGTGAAGCGGCGGGGCGGAGCACAGATACGCAGTATTTT	CASSEAAGRSTDTQYF
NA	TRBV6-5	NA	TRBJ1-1	TGTGCCAGCAGTTTAATGCCAGGGATGAACACTGAAGCTTTCTTT	CASSLMPGMNTEAFF
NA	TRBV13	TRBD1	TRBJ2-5	TGTGCCAGCAGCTTAGGCCGAACAGGGGGGGAGACCCAGTACTTC	CASSLGRTGGETQYF
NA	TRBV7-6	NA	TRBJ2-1	TGTGCCAGCAGCCCGGGACTCATAAATGAGCAGTTCTTC	CASSPGLINEQFF
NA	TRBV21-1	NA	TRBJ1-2	TGTGCCAGCAGCAAAGAAGAGGACAGGGGCTCAGGCGGCTACACCTTC	CASSKEEDRGSGGYTF
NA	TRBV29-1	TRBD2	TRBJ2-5	TGCAGCGTTGAGGGGATTTGGACTAGCGGAAACCAAGAGACCCAGTACTTC	CSVEGIWTSGNQETQYF
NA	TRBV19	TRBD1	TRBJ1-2	TGTGCCAGTAGTATAATCCTTGGACAGGACAATAAGCGCTATGGCTACACCTTC	CASSIILGQDNKRYGYTF
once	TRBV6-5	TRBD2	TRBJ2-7	TGTGCCAGCAGTAGACTAGCCTTGTTATACGAGCAGTACTTC	CASSRLALLYEQYF
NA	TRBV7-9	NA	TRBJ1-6	TGTGCCAGCAGCTCTGGACAGAGACATGCACCCCTCCACTTT	CASSSGQRHAPLHF
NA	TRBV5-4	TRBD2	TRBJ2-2	TGTGCCAGCAGCTTGAGTTTTAGCGGGGACCCGAACACCGGGGAGCTGTTTTTT	CASSLSFSGDPNTGELFF
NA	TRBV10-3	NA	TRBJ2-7	TGTGCCATCAGTGAGCCCCCAGGGGGTGGGGGGCTCCACGAGCAGTACTTC	CAISEPPGGGGLHEQYF
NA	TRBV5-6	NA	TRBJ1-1	TGTGCCAGCAGCTTGAGAGGGCCGAGAGGCACTGAAGCTTTCTTT	CASSLRGPRGTEAFF
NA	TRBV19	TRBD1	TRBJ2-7	TGTGCCAGTAGCATAGGTCCGGGACAGGGAGGGCACGAGCAGTACTTC	CASSIGPGQGGHEQYF
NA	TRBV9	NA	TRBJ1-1	TGTGCCAGCAGCGAAAGCGACTCTGAAGCTTTCTTT	CASSESDSEAFF
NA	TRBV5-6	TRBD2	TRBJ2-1	TGTGCCAGCAGCTTGGCAGCGGGGGGGTACAATGAGCAGTTCTTC	CASSLAAGGYNEQFF
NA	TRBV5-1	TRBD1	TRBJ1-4	TGCGCCAGCAGATTCTCTCCCGGGACAGCGAATGAAAAACTGTTTTTT	CASRFSPGTANEKLFF
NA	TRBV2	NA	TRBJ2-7	TGTGCCAGCAGGGTAGCGGTTAACTACGAGCAGTACTTC	CASRVAVNYEQYF
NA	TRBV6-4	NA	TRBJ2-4	TGTGCCAGCAGTGCCGAAAACATTCAGTACTTC	CASSAENIQYF